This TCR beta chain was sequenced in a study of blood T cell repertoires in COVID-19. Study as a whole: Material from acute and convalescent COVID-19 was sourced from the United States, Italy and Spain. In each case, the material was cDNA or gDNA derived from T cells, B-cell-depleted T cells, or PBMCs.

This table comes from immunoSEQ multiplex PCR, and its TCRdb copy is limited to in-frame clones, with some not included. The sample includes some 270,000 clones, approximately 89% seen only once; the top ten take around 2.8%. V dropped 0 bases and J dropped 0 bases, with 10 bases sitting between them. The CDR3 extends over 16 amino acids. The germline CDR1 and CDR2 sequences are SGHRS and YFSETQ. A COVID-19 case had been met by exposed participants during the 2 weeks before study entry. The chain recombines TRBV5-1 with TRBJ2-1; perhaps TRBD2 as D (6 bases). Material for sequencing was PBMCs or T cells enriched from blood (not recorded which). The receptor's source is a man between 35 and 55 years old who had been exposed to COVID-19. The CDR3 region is CASSLGGTSSYNEQFF. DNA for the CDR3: TGCGCCAGCAGCTTGGGCGGGACTTCCTCCTACAATGAGCAGTTCTTC.